The next 9 T cell receptor beta chains were all read from a single sample in a study of blood T cell repertoires in COVID-19. The data were produced by immunoSEQ multiplex PCR, yet TCRdb's version contains in-frame clones alone and is incomplete. The table lists under 200,000 clones, roughly 78% of them singletons. Material for sequencing was peripheral blood. The receptor set was obtained from a woman aged 55-75 years with COVID-19, enrolled during active disease.

The chain has TRBV5-1 and TRBJ1-4, with TRBD1 as a possible D gene (5 bases). The CDR3 spans 14 residues. The V gene lost 4 bases and the J gene lost 2 bases, with 9 bases spanning the gap. CDR1 and CDR2 (germline): SGHRS, YFSETQ. The CDR3 region has the DNA TGCGCCAGCAGCGGGGCAGGGACTAATGAAAAACTGTTTTTT. It translates to CASSGAGTNEKLFF.

The chain combines TRBV12-3 or TRBV12-4 with TRBJ1-2; D call uncertain. V was pared by 6 bases and J by 8 bases, with 16 bases between. This CDR3 contains 13 residues. This CDR3 is CASSPSGSFGYTF. CDR3 coding DNA: TGTGCCAGCAGCCCGTCGGGGAGCTTCGGCTACACCTTC.

This chain joins TRBV13 and TRBJ1-1; 11 bases are a match to TRBD1. With V trimmed by 4 bases and J by 0 bases, 4 bases remained unmatched. The CDR3 has 16 residues. Per germline, CDR1 PRHDT and CDR2 FYEKMQ (reference sequence). In nucleotides, the CDR3 is TGTGCCAGCAGCTGGGGACAGGGGGGCATGAACACTGAAGCTTTCTTT. Residues: CASSWGQGGMNTEAFF.

The DNA of the CDR3 is TGCAGCGTTGATCCGAGCACAGATACGCAGTATTTT. The encoded protein is CSVDPSTDTQYF. This chain connects TRBV29-1 to TRBJ2-3, with D unclear. V lost 3 bases, J lost 0 bases, and 4 bases lay in between. CDR1 and CDR2 from the germline V gene are SQVTM and ANQGSEA. The CDR3 runs 12 residues.

V is TRBV3-1 (or the pseudogene TRBV3-2) and J is TRBJ1-5; D is possibly TRBD1 (5 bases). Trimming removed 5 bases from V and 7 bases from J, with 12 bases in between. The CDR3 runs 13 residues. Germline-derived CDR1 and CDR2 are LGHDT and YNNKEL (reference sequence). CDR3 region: CASSTTGGQPQHF. CDR3 coding DNA: TGTGCCAGCAGCACAACTGGGGGGCAGCCCCAGCATTTT.

V is TRBV20-1 and J is TRBJ1-2; D is unclear. V lost 4 bases, J lost 8 bases, and 11 bases lay in between. Germline V lookup: CDR1 DFQATT, CDR2 SNEGSKA (reference sequence). The CDR3 runs 11 residues. The CDR3 reads CSAMESRGYTF. The CDR3 DNA reads TGCAGTGCTATGGAGAGTCGGGGCTACACCTTC.

This sequence joins TRBV27 and TRBJ2-3; 11 nucleotides align to TRBD1. The CDR3 loop spans 15 amino acids. Germline lookup yields CDR1 MNHEY and CDR2 SMNVEV (reference sequence). V trimming: 4 bases; J trimming: 4 bases; junction bases outside the gene matches: 4. CDR3 DNA: TGTGCCAGCAGTTGGGACAGGGGGAAGGCAGATACGCAGTATTTT. Translating gives CASSWDRGKADTQYF.

The chain combines TRBV30 with TRBJ2-7; 7 bases map to TRBD1. V lost 8 bases, J lost 3 bases, and 7 bases stayed unmatched. Germline CDR1 reads GTSNPN; CDR2 reads SVGIG (reference sequence). The CDR3 covers 12 residues. The CDR3 sequence: CAGGQAYYEQYF. In DNA form, the CDR3 reads TGTGCCGGAGGACAGGCGTACTACGAGCAGTACTTC.

The chain carries TRBV7-9 and TRBJ2-6; TRBD1 is a possible D gene (5 bases). Trimming cost V 3 bases and J 1 base, with 10 bases left between them. CDR1 and CDR2 (germline): SEHNR, FQNEAQ (reference sequence). This CDR3 is 16 amino acids long. DNA of the CDR3: TGTGCCAGCAGCTTTAACCCAGGGTCTGGGGCCAACGTCCTGACTTTC. Amino acid sequence: CASSFNPGSGANVLTF.